This entry features one TCR beta chain sequence. The antigen remains undetermined. This record belongs to a study of cytomegalovirus exposure and HLA in healthy donors. The study's findings and limits: The sole available immune exposure information was CMV serostatus. Indistinguishable V segments such as TRBV6-2 and TRBV6-3 were excluded.

This donor's record omits CMV serostatus. V was clipped by 4 bases and J by 6 bases; unmatched bases: 5. CDR3 length: 16 amino acids. Germline V lookup: CDR1 SGHRS, CDR2 YFSETQ. Use of 60 Vbeta and 13 Jbeta primers characterized the PCR. Method: immunoSEQ multiplex PCR; TCRdb's copy keeps in-frame clones and lacks some. The table shows around 100,000 clones, with around 68% occurring only once. The genes are TRBV5-1 and TRBJ2-3, with 16 positions matching TRBD2. The sequenced sample was PBMCs. The receptor was derived from a human donor in good health. In DNA, the CDR3 is TGCGCCAGCAGCGCGGGACTAGCGGGAGGGCAGGATACGCAGTATTTT. Amino acids: CASSAGLAGGQDTQYF.